A selection of T cell receptor beta chains follows, all from one sample in a study of blood T cell repertoires in COVID-19. Using immunoSEQ multiplex PCR, the repertoire was profiled, and TCRdb retains in-frame clones only, with some absent. The data show 350,000 to 450,000 clones, with 80% to 90% seen just once and 0.9% to 1.2% held by the top ten. Sequencing input: PBMCs or T cells enriched from blood (not recorded which). These receptors were taken from a man aged 25-40 years who had recovered from COVID-19. CDR3s include the opening cysteine and the closing phenylalanine or tryptophan. The order of the fields is clone size, V gene, CDR3 length, D gene, J gene, CDR3 protein, CDR3 DNA. The D gene is left open where the match is weak. Part of the rows lack a size; the others show once, few, many or a class for expanded clones.

abundance: few; v_gene: TRBV20-1; len: 11; d_gene: -; j_gene: TRBJ2-1; CDR3aa: CSAKANHEQFF; CDR3nt: TGCAGTGCAAAAGCTAACCATGAGCAGTTCTTC
abundance: -; v_gene: TRBV27; len: 15; d_gene: TRBD1; j_gene: TRBJ1-6; CDR3aa: CASSQGTGHNSPLHF; CDR3nt: TGTGCCAGCAGTCAAGGGACAGGTCATAATTCACCCCTCCACTTT
abundance: -; v_gene: TRBV7-3; len: 14; d_gene: -; j_gene: TRBJ2-7; CDR3aa: CASSLIRASGEQYF; CDR3nt: TGTGCCAGCAGCTTAATTCGAGCAAGCGGGGAGCAGTACTTC
abundance: -; v_gene: TRBV6-5; len: 15; d_gene: -; j_gene: TRBJ1-5; CDR3aa: CASSYSSRSNQPQHF; CDR3nt: TGTGCCAGCAGTTACTCTTCGAGGAGCAATCAGCCCCAGCATTTT
abundance: -; v_gene: TRBV11-2; len: 14; d_gene: -; j_gene: TRBJ2-3; CDR3aa: CASSLDRLSDTQYF; CDR3nt: TGTGCCAGCAGCTTAGATCGTCTCTCAGATACGCAGTATTTT
abundance: -; v_gene: TRBV5-1; len: 13; d_gene: -; j_gene: TRBJ1-1; CDR3aa: CASSFTGSFEAFF; CDR3nt: TGCGCCAGCAGCTTTACAGGGTCTTTTGAAGCTTTCTTT
abundance: once; v_gene: TRBV4-1; len: 14; d_gene: TRBD2; j_gene: TRBJ2-7; CDR3aa: CASSHPLAEFEQYF; CDR3nt: TGCGCCAGCAGCCACCCACTAGCGGAGTTCGAGCAGTACTTC
abundance: -; v_gene: TRBV15; len: 17; d_gene: TRBD2; j_gene: TRBJ2-5; CDR3aa: CATSRDVVLAGLETQYF; CDR3nt: TGTGCCACCAGCAGAGATGTTGTACTAGCGGGATTGGAGACCCAGTACTTC
abundance: -; v_gene: TRBV30; len: 16; d_gene: -; j_gene: TRBJ1-3; CDR3aa: CAWSVRGTSSGNTIYF; CDR3nt: TGTGCCTGGAGTGTACGAGGCACAAGCTCTGGAAACACCATATATTTT
abundance: -; v_gene: TRBV5-5; len: 16; d_gene: TRBD1; j_gene: TRBJ1-1; CDR3aa: CASSPDAPGGYTEAFF; CDR3nt: TGTGCCAGCAGCCCGGATGCCCCAGGGGGTTACACTGAAGCTTTCTTT
abundance: -; v_gene: TRBV3-1/TRBV3-2; len: 16; d_gene: TRBD1; j_gene: TRBJ1-1; CDR3aa: CASRKTGGGREWEAFF; CDR3nt: TGTGCCAGCAGAAAAACAGGGGGCGGCCGGGAGTGGGAAGCTTTCTTT
abundance: -; v_gene: TRBV11-2; len: 15; d_gene: -; j_gene: TRBJ1-5; CDR3aa: CASSARSGSGQPQHF; CDR3nt: TGTGCCAGCAGCGCGCGGTCGGGATCCGGGCAGCCCCAGCATTTT
abundance: -; v_gene: TRBV9; len: 13; d_gene: -; j_gene: TRBJ2-3; CDR3aa: CASSVTSSDTQYF; CDR3nt: TGTGCCAGCAGCGTAACTAGTTCAGATACGCAGTATTTT
abundance: -; v_gene: TRBV4-2; len: 18; d_gene: TRBD2; j_gene: TRBJ2-3; CDR3aa: CASSQWATAGAGTDTQYF; CDR3nt: TGTGCCAGCAGCCAATGGGCGACGGCGGGAGCGGGCACAGATACGCAGTATTTT
abundance: -; v_gene: TRBV3-1/TRBV3-2; len: 16; d_gene: TRBD2; j_gene: TRBJ2-1; CDR3aa: CASSQDSLAGFNEQFF; CDR3nt: TGTGCCAGCAGCCAAGATTCGCTAGCGGGTTTCAATGAGCAGTTCTTC
abundance: once; v_gene: TRBV14; len: 14; d_gene: -; j_gene: TRBJ2-2; CDR3aa: CASSSGIYTGELFF; CDR3nt: TGTGCCAGCAGCTCCGGGATCTACACCGGGGAGCTGTTTTTT
abundance: -; v_gene: TRBV7-9; len: 17; d_gene: -; j_gene: TRBJ1-5; CDR3aa: CASSRSGTADSNQPQHF; CDR3nt: TGTGCCAGCAGCCGCTCTGGTACAGCGGATAGCAATCAGCCCCAGCATTTT
abundance: once; v_gene: TRBV7-8; len: 15; d_gene: TRBD1; j_gene: TRBJ1-6; CDR3aa: CASSLSGTANSPLHF; CDR3nt: TGTGCCAGCAGCCTGTCCGGGACAGCCAATTCACCCCTCCACTTT
abundance: -; v_gene: TRBV24-1; len: 12; d_gene: -; j_gene: TRBJ2-3; CDR3aa: CATGPGTDTQYF; CDR3nt: TGTGCCACCGGCCCAGGGACAGATACGCAGTATTTT
abundance: -; v_gene: TRBV28; len: 12; d_gene: TRBD1; j_gene: TRBJ1-1; CDR3aa: CASSFFTGQGVF; CDR3nt: TGTGCCAGCAGTTTTTTCACCGGACAGGGGGTCTTT
abundance: once; v_gene: TRBV5-1; len: 15; d_gene: -; j_gene: TRBJ2-1; CDR3aa: CASSPETPSFNEQFF; CDR3nt: TGCGCCAGCAGCCCGGAGACCCCGTCCTTTAATGAGCAGTTCTTC
abundance: -; v_gene: TRBV5-4; len: 15; d_gene: TRBD2; j_gene: TRBJ2-1; CDR3aa: CASSFEREKQNEQFF; CDR3nt: TGTGCCAGCAGCTTCGAGCGGGAGAAGCAGAATGAGCAGTTCTTC
abundance: few; v_gene: TRBV19; len: 18; d_gene: TRBD2; j_gene: TRBJ2-1; CDR3aa: CASSSGSSGTSTYNEQFF; CDR3nt: TGTGCCAGTAGTTCAGGGAGCTCCGGGACTAGCACCTACAATGAGCAGTTCTTC
abundance: -; v_gene: TRBV18; len: 14; d_gene: TRBD2; j_gene: TRBJ2-7; CDR3aa: CASSPPGLAYEQYF; CDR3nt: TGTGCCAGCTCACCACCGGGACTAGCCTACGAGCAGTACTTC
abundance: -; v_gene: TRBV6-5; len: 15; d_gene: TRBD1; j_gene: TRBJ2-2; CDR3aa: CASSYGQGGGGELFF; CDR3nt: TGTGCCAGCAGTTACGGACAGGGTGGAGGAGGGGAGCTGTTTTTT
abundance: -; v_gene: TRBV5-8; len: 12; d_gene: -; j_gene: TRBJ2-5; CDR3aa: CASSLTIETQYF; CDR3nt: TGTGCCAGCAGCCTAACGATCGAGACCCAGTACTTC
abundance: -; v_gene: TRBV7-9; len: 13; d_gene: TRBD1; j_gene: TRBJ1-1; CDR3aa: CASSSTQGAKAFF; CDR3nt: TGTGCCAGCAGCTCAACACAGGGGGCGAAAGCTTTCTTT
abundance: -; v_gene: TRBV25-1; len: 15; d_gene: -; j_gene: TRBJ2-1; CDR3aa: CATGPAGSSYNEQFF; CDR3nt: TGTGCCACCGGACCGGCGGGGTCCTCCTACAATGAGCAGTTCTTC
abundance: -; v_gene: TRBV12-3/TRBV12-4; len: 13; d_gene: TRBD1; j_gene: TRBJ1-3; CDR3aa: CAGTGGAGNTIYF; CDR3nt: TGTGCCGGGACAGGGGGAGCAGGAAACACCATATATTTT
abundance: -; v_gene: TRBV7-9; len: 16; d_gene: -; j_gene: TRBJ2-1; CDR3aa: CASRPGVGLGVDEQFF; CDR3nt: TGTGCCAGCAGACCGGGGGTGGGCCTCGGGGTCGATGAGCAGTTCTTC
abundance: -; v_gene: TRBV19; len: 20; d_gene: TRBD2; j_gene: TRBJ2-1; CDR3aa: CASSYYPTGLAEMTNNEQFF; CDR3nt: TGTGCCAGTAGTTATTACCCCACCGGACTAGCGGAGATGACGAACAATGAGCAGTTCTTC
abundance: -; v_gene: TRBV7-9; len: 12; d_gene: -; j_gene: TRBJ2-5; CDR3aa: CASSLALETQYF; CDR3nt: TGTGCCAGCAGCTTAGCCCTGGAGACCCAGTACTTC
abundance: -; v_gene: TRBV20-1; len: 11; d_gene: -; j_gene: TRBJ1-1; CDR3aa: CSANDRMGAFF; CDR3nt: TGCAGTGCAAACGACAGGATGGGAGCTTTCTTT
abundance: -; v_gene: TRBV5-1; len: 18; d_gene: TRBD1; j_gene: TRBJ2-1; CDR3aa: CASSFLLPGQGPSNEQFF; CDR3nt: TGCGCCAGCAGCTTCCTCCTTCCGGGACAGGGGCCTAGCAATGAGCAGTTCTTC
abundance: -; v_gene: TRBV19; len: 16; d_gene: TRBD2; j_gene: TRBJ2-2; CDR3aa: CASSIGEGLASGELFF; CDR3nt: TGTGCCAGTAGTATAGGGGAAGGACTAGCGTCCGGGGAGCTGTTTTTT
abundance: -; v_gene: TRBV19; len: 15; d_gene: TRBD1; j_gene: TRBJ1-1; CDR3aa: CASSIPDRGLTEAFF; CDR3nt: TGTGCCAGTAGTATCCCTGACAGGGGGCTTACTGAAGCTTTCTTT
abundance: -; v_gene: TRBV28; len: 11; d_gene: -; j_gene: TRBJ1-1; CDR3aa: CASKRNTEAFF; CDR3nt: TGTGCCAGCAAGCGGAACACTGAAGCTTTCTTT
abundance: -; v_gene: TRBV28; len: 15; d_gene: TRBD1; j_gene: TRBJ2-7; CDR3aa: CASSSPGTGGYEQYF; CDR3nt: TGTGCCAGCAGTTCCCCCGGGACAGGGGGCTACGAGCAGTACTTC
abundance: -; v_gene: TRBV9; len: 14; d_gene: -; j_gene: TRBJ1-2; CDR3aa: CASSMGGTNYGYTF; CDR3nt: TGTGCCAGCAGCATGGGGGGTACTAACTATGGCTACACCTTC
abundance: -; v_gene: TRBV5-4; len: 14; d_gene: TRBD2; j_gene: TRBJ2-7; CDR3aa: CASSSGLAPYEQYF; CDR3nt: TGTGCCAGCAGCTCGGGACTAGCTCCCTACGAGCAGTACTTC
abundance: -; v_gene: TRBV5-1; len: 15; d_gene: -; j_gene: TRBJ2-7; CDR3aa: CASSLAVGTTYEQYF; CDR3nt: TGCGCCAGCAGCTTGGCCGTGGGCACAACCTACGAGCAGTACTTC
abundance: -; v_gene: TRBV19; len: 14; d_gene: -; j_gene: TRBJ1-4; CDR3aa: CASRLGGGNEKLFF; CDR3nt: TGTGCCAGCCGCCTCGGGGGTGGTAATGAAAAACTGTTTTTT
abundance: -; v_gene: TRBV18; len: 16; d_gene: TRBD1; j_gene: TRBJ2-5; CDR3aa: CASSPIPGQTQETQYF; CDR3nt: TGTGCCAGCTCACCAATACCGGGACAGACCCAAGAGACCCAGTACTTC